A single sample gave rise to the 25 T cell receptor beta chains below, sequenced in a study of blood T cell repertoires in COVID-19 (dated by TCRdb to the early 2020s). The library was built by means of the immunoSEQ multiplex PCR assay. The immuneACCESS repertoire file appears here via TCRdb, limited to in-frame rearrangements. These files lack a portion of the clones; in checked studies, under half of the deficit traces to unresolved V genes, and the cause of the others is not known. Here the sample has roughly 220,000 clones; roughly 89% occur a single time. 2.2% of the sample comes from the top ten. What was sequenced was peripheral blood. The source of these receptors is a man aged 25 to 40 who had recovered from COVID-19.

The rearrangement links TRBV5-3 to TRBJ2-7; 9 bases line up with TRBD1. TRBV5-3 is an ORF, with its function uncertain. The CDR3 contains 15 residues. The V and J ends lost 4 bases and 5 bases, in that order; junction bases with no gene match: 10. The CDR3 sequence is CARSDYRGRFDEQYF. The CDR3 DNA follows: TGTGCCAGAAGCGATTACAGGGGGCGATTTGACGAGCAGTACTTC.

This clone was seen a few times. The J gene is TRBJ1-5, the V gene TRBV6-5; 8 bases map to TRBD1. This CDR3 spans 14 amino acids. V gave up 6 bases and J gave up 4 bases; unmatched junction bases: 5. Germline V gives CDR1 MNHEY, CDR2 SVGAGI. The CDR3 DNA follows: TGTGCCAGCAGCCCCAGGGGGCGGAATCAGCCCCAGCATTTT. It encodes CASSPRGRNQPQHF.

The CDR3 protein is CASSLQTPANTGELFF. The CDR3 bases are TGCGCCAGCAGCTTACAGACCCCCGCGAACACCGGGGAGCTGTTTTTT. V gene TRBV5-1 combines with J gene TRBJ2-2; the D is unclear. V lost 2 bases, J lost 0 bases, and 11 bases lay in between. Germline CDR1 is SGHRS and CDR2 is YFSETQ. This CDR3 spans 16 amino acids.

The chain combines TRBV4-2 with TRBJ1-1; perhaps TRBD1 as D (6 bases). There are 16 residues in the CDR3. Germline V lookup: CDR1 LGHNA, CDR2 YNFKEQ. V dropped 4 bases and J dropped 1 base, with 16 bases sitting between them. CDR3 protein: CASSPQGPLGNTEAFF. CDR3 DNA: TGTGCCAGCAGCCCACAGGGACCCCTCGGGAACACTGAAGCTTTCTTT.

The V call is TRBV5-1, the J call TRBJ2-3; tentatively, D is TRBD1 (5 bases). The germline V gene has CDR1 SGHRS and CDR2 YFSETQ. The CDR3 runs to 18 residues. Trimming left V 0 bases short and J 1 base short, with 18 bases between. The CDR3, as DNA: TGCGCCAGCAGCTTGGTCGCGGCCAGGGCTGGTGGCACAGATACGCAGTATTTT. It translates to CASSLVAARAGGTDTQYF. Using reference TRBV5-1 and TRBJ2-3 for the parts outside the CDR3, the full variable domain is KAGVTQTPRYLIKTRGQQVTLSCSPISGHRSVSWYQQTPGQGLQFLFEYFSETQRNKGNFPGRFSGRQFSNSRSEMNVSTLELGDSALYLCASSLVAARAGGTDTQYFGPGTRLTVL.

With regard to this clone: Its ends do not fully match the called genes, so a read error is possible. The rearrangement links TRBV5-1 to TRBJ1-6; D possibly corresponds to TRBD1 (5 bases). Germline-derived CDR1 and CDR2 are SGHRS and YFSETQ. This CDR3 is 14 amino acids long. In DNA form, the CDR3 reads TGCGCCAGCAGCTTGGCGCCCAGGGATTCGCCCCTCCACTTT. This codes for CASSLAPRDSPLHF.

The chain joins TRBV5-1 to TRBJ1-2; 7 nucleotides line up with TRBD1. The CDR3 extends over 15 amino acids. With 0 bases clipped from V and 2 bases from J, the junction kept 4 bases outside the gene matches. Germline CDR1 reads SGHRS; CDR2 reads YFSETQ. The CDR3 region is CASSLEQGKNYGYTF. Written as DNA, the CDR3 is TGCGCCAGCAGCTTGGAACAGGGGAAGAACTATGGCTACACCTTC.

This clone turned up a few times. The rearrangement joins TRBV3-1 (or the pseudogene TRBV3-2) to TRBJ1-1; D is unresolved. The V gene's germline CDR1 is LGHDT and CDR2 YNNKEL (reference sequence). The V end was cut by 3 bases, the J end by 8 bases, with 7 bases between. This CDR3 has 11 amino acids. CDR3 DNA sequence: TGTGCCAGCAGCCAGCGGGCAGAAGCTTTCTTT. Its protein product is CASSQRAEAFF.

V gene TRBV6-5 combines with J gene TRBJ1-1; 7 nucleotides line up with TRBD1. CDR1 is MNHEY, CDR2 SVGAGI, per germline. J was trimmed by 4 bases and V by 4 bases; bases with no gene match: 12. The CDR3 contains 16 residues. CDR3 sequence (DNA): TGTGCCAGCAGTTTAACCTGGGACAGCGCTACCACTGAAGCTTTCTTT. Translation: CASSLTWDSATTEAFF.

The chain recombines TRBV6-5 with TRBJ2-3, with 7 bases that match TRBD1. The length of the CDR3 is 15 residues. The germline CDR1 and CDR2 sequences are MNHEY and SVGAGI. Trimming at V came to 6 bases and at J to 0 bases, leaving 6 bases not matched to a gene. The CDR3 spells CASSLGQISTDTQYF. In DNA, the CDR3 is TGTGCCAGCAGCCTGGGACAGATTAGCACAGATACGCAGTATTTT.

V gene TRBV5-6 combines with J gene TRBJ1-6; D remains unclear. The CDR3 has 13 residues. Germline V gives CDR1 SGHDT, CDR2 YYEEEE. V lost 6 bases to trimming and J lost 9 bases, with 13 bases between them. The CDR3 nucleotides read TGTGCCAGCAAGGAGGTTTCAGCTTCACCCCTCCACTTT. Its protein product is CASKEVSASPLHF.

Worth noting for this clone: Other DNA sequences in this specimen translate into the identical CDR3. The chain uses TRBV18 and TRBJ2-3, with 15 bases matching TRBD2. This CDR3 has 16 residues. V was clipped by 3 bases and J by 3 bases; unmatched bases: 1. The germline gives CDR1 KGHSH, CDR2 LQKENI. The CDR3 is CASSPGLAGGTDTQYF. In nucleotides, the CDR3 is TGTGCCAGCTCACCCGGACTAGCGGGGGGGACAGATACGCAGTATTTT.

The V call is TRBV19, the J call TRBJ2-1; D perhaps matches TRBD2 (6 bases). This CDR3 is built from 14 residues. The V and J ends lost 7 bases and 8 bases respectively, with 18 bases between them. Germline V gives CDR1 LNHDA, CDR2 SQIVND (reference sequence). The CDR3 spells CASKWGERSYEQFF. The CDR3 DNA follows: TGTGCCAGTAAGTGGGGGGAAAGGTCGTATGAGCAGTTCTTC.

The chain has TRBV11-2 and TRBJ2-1; tentative D call: TRBD1 (6 bases). Trimming took off 5 bases at V and 7 bases at J, with 9 bases between the two ends. Germline CDR1 and CDR2: SGHAT and FQNNGV. This CDR3 has 12 amino acids. CDR3 DNA sequence: TGTGCCAGCAGCCTCCAGGGGAATGAGCAGTTCTTC. This sequence encodes CASSLQGNEQFF.

This clone was counted between two and nine times. CDR3 sequence reads: CASSPPGNTIYF. In DNA form, the CDR3 reads TGTGCCAGCTCACCTCCGGGAAACACCATATATTTT. This chain uses TRBV18 with TRBJ1-3, with no clear D. The V end lost 3 bases, the J end lost 4 bases, and 4 bases lay between the germline ends. Germline values: CDR1 KGHSH, CDR2 LQKENI. The CDR3 contains 12 residues.

The rearrangement uses TRBV10-1 and TRBJ2-3; TRBD2 is a possible D gene (7 bases). V lost 0 bases, J lost 2 bases, and 12 bases lay in between. CDR1 and CDR2 (germline): WNHNN, SYGVQD (reference sequence). This CDR3 region has 16 residues. The CDR3 is CASSESGGGTTDTQYF. As DNA, the CDR3 is TGCGCCAGCAGTGAGTCGGGGGGGGGCACCACAGATACGCAGTATTTT.

The chain carries TRBV10-2 and TRBJ1-1; 8 nucleotides line up with TRBD1. Unmatched junction bases numbered 5, after V lost 6 bases and J lost 5 bases. The CDR3 totals 13 residues. Germline V gene sequence: CDR1 WSHSY, CDR2 SAAADI. Written as DNA, the CDR3 is TGCGCCAGCAGCCTACAGGGGGGGACTGAAGCTTTCTTT. This encodes CASSLQGGTEAFF.

The gene calls are TRBV7-9 and TRBJ2-1; 11 bases are shared with TRBD2. The CDR3 length is 18 residues. Per the germline V gene, CDR1 is SEHNR and CDR2 is FQNEAQ (reference sequence). The junction had 5 bases not matched to a gene; V was cut back by 1 base and J by 0 bases. The CDR3 sequence is CASSLGLAGGHSYNEQFF. CDR3 sequence (DNA): TGTGCCAGCAGCTTAGGGCTAGCGGGGGGACACTCCTACAATGAGCAGTTCTTC.

This clone was recorded once. The chain carries TRBV30 and TRBJ2-7, with a possible D match to TRBD1 (6 bases). The CDR3 totals 12 residues. Trimming removed 4 bases at V and 9 bases at J, with 16 bases between. Looked up from germline, CDR1 is GTSNPN and CDR2 is SVGIG (reference sequence). CDR3 residues: CAWNYRERGQYF. Here the CDR3 DNA reads TGTGCCTGGAACTACAGGGAGAGAGGGCAGTACTTC. Supplemented by reference TRBV30 and TRBJ2-7, the full variable domain reads SQTIHQWPATLVQPVGSPLSLECTVEGTSNPNLYWYRQAAGRGLQLLFYSVGIGQISSEVPQNLSASRPQDRQFILSSKKLLLSDSGFYLCAWNYRERGQYFGPGTRLTVT.

This clone came up once. Mismatch with germline at one junction end may stem from a read error. The chain employs TRBV3-1 (or the pseudogene TRBV3-2) and TRBJ2-5; 12 bases map to TRBD2. This CDR3 spans 13 amino acids. In germline, CDR1 is LGHDT, CDR2 YNNKEL (reference sequence). The CDR3 protein is CASSQRGLAGRNF. CDR3 coding DNA: TGTGCCAGCAGCCAACGGGGACTAGCGGGTCGTAACTTC.

This clone was seen a handful of times. This chain links TRBV10-3 with TRBJ2-7; TRBD2 agrees at 8 bases. With 7 bases clipped from V and 3 bases from J, the junction kept 11 bases outside the gene matches. This CDR3 has 15 residues. CDR1 ENHRY and CDR2 SYGVKD come from the germline V gene. Here the CDR3 DNA reads TGTGCCATCAAAAGGAGAAGCGGGGGAGACTACGAGCAGTACTTC. Its protein product is CAIKRRSGGDYEQYF.

J is TRBJ2-6 and V is TRBV12-5, with TRBD1 as a possible D gene (5 bases). Per the germline V gene, CDR1 is LGHNT and CDR2 is FRNRAP. The CDR3 runs 13 residues. Trimming pared 2 bases from V and 9 bases from J, leaving 8 bases between. CDR3 region: CASGLPGHNVLTF. CDR3 DNA sequence: TGTGCTAGTGGTTTGCCAGGGCACAACGTCCTGACTTTC. The full variable domain, with the rest looked up from reference TRBV12-5 and TRBJ2-6, is DARVTQTPRHKVTEMGQEVTMRCQPILGHNTVFWYRQTMMQGLELLAYFRNRAPLDDSGMPKDRFSAEMPDATLATLKIQPSEPRDSAVYFCASGLPGHNVLTFGAGSRLTVL.

V is TRBV18 and J is TRBJ1-1; D gene unclear. Trimming stripped 0 bases from V and 2 bases from J, with 10 bases between. This CDR3 region has 15 residues. CDR1 and CDR2 from the germline V gene are KGHSH and LQKENI. The CDR3 reads CASSPPLGVNTEAFF. CDR3 in DNA: TGTGCCAGCTCACCACCCCTGGGAGTTAACACTGAAGCTTTCTTT. Full variable domain (outside the CDR3, taken from reference TRBV18 and TRBJ1-1): NAGVMQNPRHLVRRRGQEARLRCSPMKGHSHVYWYRQLPEEGLKFMVYLQKENIIDESGMPKERFSAEFPKEGPSILRIQQVVRGDSAAYFCASSPPLGVNTEAFFGQGTRLTVV.

The CDR3 nucleotides are TGTGCCAGCAGCAGGACGACAGGGTTTGATGAAAAACTGTTTTTT. This translates into CASSRTTGFDEKLFF. The chain uses TRBV6-5 and TRBJ1-4, with 7 bases fitting TRBD1. The length of the CDR3 is 15 residues. The V segment lost 6 bases and the J segment 6 bases; nucleotides outside the gene matches: 10. Looked up from germline, CDR1 is MNHEY and CDR2 is SVGAGI.

The J gene is TRBJ2-3, the V gene TRBV27, with TRBD2 as a possible D gene (5 bases). V gave up 7 bases and J gave up 0 bases, with 14 bases separating them. Germline values: CDR1 MNHEY, CDR2 SMNVEV (reference sequence). There are 15 residues in the CDR3. DNA of the CDR3: TGTGCCAGCATCGACACGGGAATTAGCACAGATACGCAGTATTTT. Its protein product is CASIDTGISTDTQYF.